Following are 32 T cell receptor beta chains from one sample sequenced in a study of T cell repertoires in cytomegalovirus infection. These receptors' targets are unknown. TCRdb passed the reads through MiXCR, listing each CDR3 protein once. The table includes approximately 260,000 distinct CDR3 sequences, 22% detected once. The sample consisted of cultured PBMCs, taken from culture after CMV antigen stimulation. These receptors came from a human donor in good health (CMV status not recorded). Some clones in this sample may be carry-over from other donors' samples.

This clonotype appeared a few times. The rearrangement links TRBV9 to TRBJ2-1, with TRBD2 identical over 7 bases. J lost 6 bases, V lost 3 bases, and 12 bases had no gene match. Germline CDR1 and CDR2: SGDLS and YYNGEE. This CDR3 has 16 amino acids. The DNA for the CDR3 is TGTGCCAGCAGCGGGTCGGAACTAGCGAGGGGCAATGAGCAGTTCTTC. Its translation is CASSGSELARGNEQFF.

The chain recombines TRBV4-1 with TRBJ2-7; D not resolved. Germline lookup yields CDR1 MGHRA and CDR2 YSYEKL. This CDR3 is 18 amino acids long. With 3 bases removed from V and 0 bases from J, the gap between germline ends came to 21 bases. Written as DNA, the CDR3 is TGCGCCAGCAGCCAGCTCATCGGAAGCGAACATTACTCCTACGAGCAGTACTTC. Encoded protein: CASSQLIGSEHYSYEQYF.

This chain joins TRBV12-3 or TRBV12-4 and TRBJ1-2; D is unresolved. The V and J ends lost 4 bases and 2 bases respectively, with 8 bases between them. The CDR3 consists of 13 residues. CDR3 nucleotides: TGTGCCAGCAGTTCAGAACCGAACTATGGCTACACCTTC. Translating it yields CASSSEPNYGYTF.

The chain employs TRBV6-2 or TRBV6-3 and TRBJ1-5; D not certain. The CDR3 sequence is 12 residues long. V was clipped by 8 bases and J by 5 bases, with 10 bases between them. CDR1 and CDR2 from the germline V gene are MNHEY and SVGEGT. CDR3 amino acids: CASLGRDQPQHF. CDR3 in DNA: TGTGCCAGCCTCGGGAGGGATCAGCCCCAGCATTTT.

This clonotype has ten or more counts. The genes are TRBV28 and TRBJ2-7; possibly TRBD2 for D (5 bases). The CDR3 covers 13 residues. The V end lost 6 bases, the J end lost 0 bases, and 9 bases lay between the germline ends. Per the germline V gene, CDR1 is MDHEN and CDR2 is SYDVKM. CDR3 in DNA: TGTGCCAGCAGGGACGGACTCTCCTACGAGCAGTACTTC. Translated, it gives CASRDGLSYEQYF.

As to this clonotype: This may be a read error: a much more frequent sequence differs by one nucleotide. The chain uses TRBV7-2 and TRBJ1-2, with a tentative D call TRBD1 (6 bases). Trimming shortened V by 1 base and J by 1 base, and 13 bases separated the two germline ends. The CDR3 sequence is 16 residues long. The germline gives CDR1 SGHTA, CDR2 FQGNSA. This CDR3 is CASSLGVDSVNYGYTF. The CDR3 DNA reads as TGTGCCAGCAGCTTAGGCGTGGACAGTGTTAACTATGGCTACACCTTC. Full variable domain (remainder filled in from reference TRBV7-2 and TRBJ1-2): GAGVSQSPSNKVTEKGKDVELRCDPISGHTALYWYRQSLGQGLEFLIYFQGNSAPDKSGLPSDRFSAERTGGSVSTLTIQRTQQEDSAVYLCASSLGVDSVNYGYTFGSGTRLTVV.

The count of this clonotype is one. The chain links TRBV18 to TRBJ2-7; 9 nucleotides match TRBD1. The CDR3 loop spans 14 amino acids. Trimming cost V 3 bases and J 3 bases; bases outside gene matches: 3. CDR1 is KGHSH, CDR2 LQKENI, per germline. CDR3 DNA: TGTGCCAGCTCACCTAGACAGGGGGTCTACGAGCAGTACGTC. Its protein is CASSPRQGVYEQYV.

This clonotype was detected only a few times. The V call is TRBV6-2 or TRBV6-3, the J call TRBJ2-3, with 8 bases lining up with TRBD2. The V segment lost 7 bases and the J segment 1 base; nucleotides outside the gene matches: 16. Per germline, CDR1 MNHEY and CDR2 SVGEGT. This CDR3 contains 18 residues. CDR3 coding DNA: TGTGCCAGCACCTCCCCCGTAGGAACTAGCGGACGCACAGATACGCAGTATTTT. Translated, it gives CASTSPVGTSGRTDTQYF.

This clonotype was seen once. J is TRBJ1-1 and V is TRBV20-1, with TRBD1 matching 11 bases. The CDR3 has 15 amino acids. V was pared by 6 bases and J by 1 base, with 7 bases of the junction left unmatched. Germline-derived CDR1 and CDR2 are DFQATT and SNEGSKA (reference sequence). The DNA of the CDR3 is TGCAGTGCGCTGGACAGGGGGCGGGGGAACACTGAAGCTTTCTTT. The encoded protein is CSALDRGRGNTEAFF.

V is TRBV18 and J is TRBJ2-7; the match to TRBD2 covers 10 bases. Germline loops: CDR1 KGHSH, CDR2 LQKENI. The CDR3 is 14 residues long. V was pared by 3 bases and J by 7 bases, with 6 bases of the junction left unmatched. In nucleotides, the CDR3 is TGTGCCAGCTCACCGGCTAGCGGGAGATTTGAGCAGTACGTC. Its protein is CASSPASGRFEQYV.

Many counts were recorded for this clonotype. The rearrangement uses TRBV7-2 and TRBJ2-7; no clear D gene. Trimming stripped 3 bases from V and 3 bases from J, with 15 bases between. The CDR3 covers 15 residues. Germline CDR1 reads SGHTA; CDR2 reads FQGNSA. The CDR3 is CASSFGPYRFYEQYF. The CDR3 DNA reads as TGTGCCAGCAGCTTCGGGCCCTATCGGTTCTACGAGCAGTACTTC. Based on the CDR3 plus reference TRBV7-2 and TRBJ2-7, the full variable domain is GAGVSQSPSNKVTEKGKDVELRCDPISGHTALYWYRQSLGQGLEFLIYFQGNSAPDKSGLPSDRFSAERTGGSVSTLTIQRTQQEDSAVYLCASSFGPYRFYEQYFGPGTRLTVT.

This clonotype has ten or more counts. The gene calls are TRBV7-8 and TRBJ2-7; 11 bases are a match to TRBD1. Germline loops: CDR1 SGHVS, CDR2 FQNEAQ. Unmatched junction bases numbered 10, after V lost 5 bases and J lost 7 bases. This CDR3 region has 15 residues. The CDR3 is CASSRTGGLLEEQYF. As DNA, the CDR3 is TGTGCCAGCAGCCGGACAGGGGGCCTTCTAGAAGAGCAGTACTTC.

This clonotype was picked up many times. V gene TRBV6-5 combines with J gene TRBJ2-1; 12 bases agree with TRBD2. Germline CDR1 is MNHEY and CDR2 is SVGAGI. V lost 6 bases to trimming and J lost 4 bases; unmatched junction nucleotides: 7. The CDR3 is made up of 16 amino acids. The CDR3 DNA sequence: TGTGCCAGCAGAACAAGGACTAGCGGGACTTACAATGAGCAGTTCTTC. Translating it yields CASRTRTSGTYNEQFF.

This clonotype was recorded many times. V is TRBV7-8 and J is TRBJ2-3; the match to TRBD2 covers 15 bases. Germline CDR1 SGHVS, CDR2 FQNEAQ. CDR3 length equals 16 residues. Trimming cost V 5 bases and J 4 bases; bases outside gene matches: 4. The CDR3, as DNA: TGTGCCAGCAGCCCGGGACTAGCGGGGGGATCAGATACGCAGTATTTT. Translating it yields CASSPGLAGGSDTQYF.

The chain employs TRBV11-2 and TRBJ2-4; 12 nucleotides match TRBD2. There are 19 residues in the CDR3. Trimming removed 5 bases from V and 2 bases from J; junction bases left unmatched: 13. CDR1 SGHAT and CDR2 FQNNGV come from the germline V gene. The CDR3 DNA reads as TGTGCCAGCAGCGCAAAGGGGTTACTAGCGGGAGGAACCAAAAACATTCAGTACTTC. The encoded protein is CASSAKGLLAGGTKNIQYF.

This clonotype has only a few counts. The V and J genes are TRBV10-3 and TRBJ2-1; 10 positions agree with TRBD2. V lost 10 bases to trimming and J lost 6 bases; unmatched junction nucleotides: 15. This CDR3 has 16 amino acids. Germline CDR1 ENHRY, CDR2 SYGVKD. As DNA, the CDR3 is TGTGCCACCAGCCTAGCGGGAGTGGGGCAAATCAATGAGCAGTTCTTC. Translated: CATSLAGVGQINEQFF.

This clonotype came up once. The J gene is TRBJ1-1, the V gene TRBV11-2, with D possibly matching TRBD1 (5 bases). Germline loops: CDR1 SGHAT, CDR2 FQNNGV. This CDR3 has 14 amino acids. V was clipped by 7 bases and J by 7 bases, with 19 bases between them. CDR3 coding DNA: TGTGCCAGCACCACTATGGGGGGGAATGGTGAAGCTTTCTTT. It is translated as CASTTMGGNGEAFF.

Worth noting for this clonotype: Mismatch with germline at one junction end may stem from a read error. V gene TRBV20-1 combines with J gene TRBJ2-3; D possibly corresponds to TRBD2 (6 bases). Germline V gene lookup returns CDR1 DFQATT and CDR2 SNEGSKA (reference sequence). This CDR3 comprises 15 residues. This CDR3 is CSARGSSGQLDMQYF. The CDR3 DNA reads TGCAGTGCTAGAGGGAGTAGCGGTCAGTTGGATATGCAGTATTTT.

This clonotype was seen a handful of times. The rearrangement links TRBV12-3 or TRBV12-4 to TRBJ1-6, with D tentatively TRBD1 (5 bases). The length of the CDR3 is 15 residues. V lost 3 bases and J 3 bases, leaving 9 bases between the germline ends. In DNA form, the CDR3 reads TGTGCCAGCAGTTTCCAGACAGTCTATAATTCACCCCTCCACTTT. This codes for CASSFQTVYNSPLHF.

On this clonotype: Germline is not matched at one junction end, which may reflect a read error. The chain is built from TRBV4-1 and TRBJ2-2; 9 bases match TRBD2. CDR3 length equals 17 residues. Germline V CDR1 and CDR2: MGHRA, YSYEKL. The CDR3 sequence: CASGQDLAGANTGELFF. Written as DNA, the CDR3 is TGCGCCAGCGGCCAAGATTTAGCGGGGGCGAACACCGGGGAGCTGTTTTTT.

This clonotype was recorded many times. The chain combines TRBV7-8 with TRBJ1-4; D is unclear. Trimming removed 6 bases at V and 0 bases at J, with 17 bases between. The V gene's germline CDR1 is SGHVS and CDR2 FQNEAQ. The CDR3 totals 17 residues. The CDR3 DNA sequence: TGTGCCAGCAGTGGAGCGGTATTCCCGACAACTAATGAAAAACTGTTTTTT. It specifies CASSGAVFPTTNEKLFF.

The table lists this clonotype with many counts. V usage is TRBV6-2 or TRBV6-3 and J usage is TRBJ2-2; TRBD1 matches 8 bases. The V gene end was trimmed by 3 bases and the J gene end by 7 bases; junction bases not matched to a gene: 10. Per germline, CDR1 MNHEY and CDR2 SVGEGT. This CDR3 has 16 residues. CDR3 sequence: CASSYRTGNLIGELFF. Written as DNA, the CDR3 is TGTGCCAGCAGTTATAGGACAGGGAATCTCATCGGGGAGCTGTTTTTT.

The sample holds many counts of this clonotype. The chain couples TRBV7-2 to TRBJ1-1; 7 bases fit TRBD1. V lost 5 bases to trimming and J lost 0 bases; unmatched junction nucleotides: 6. The CDR3 extends over 15 amino acids. Germline CDR1 reads SGHTA; CDR2 reads FQGNSA. The CDR3 spells CASSPTTGMNTEAFF. CDR3 bases: TGTGCCAGCAGCCCGACGACAGGGATGAACACTGAAGCTTTCTTT.

This clonotype was observed at least ten times. The V gene is TRBV7-2, the J gene TRBJ1-1; the D gene is possibly TRBD1 (5 bases). V was clipped by 1 base and J by 4 bases, with 10 bases between them. The CDR3 consists of 14 residues. Germline V CDR1 and CDR2: SGHTA, FQGNSA. The CDR3 region has the DNA TGTGCCAGCAGCTTAGGGCAGGGTCCCACTGAAGCTTTCTTT. This translates into CASSLGQGPTEAFF.

This clonotype was detected ten times or more. V is TRBV7-2 and J is TRBJ2-1, with 7 bases identical to TRBD2. Germline CDR1 is SGHTA and CDR2 is FQGNSA. The CDR3 has 15 amino acids. V gave up 5 bases and J gave up 4 bases; unmatched junction bases: 8. CDR3: CASSRRTRGYNEQFF. In nucleotides, the CDR3 is TGTGCCAGCAGCCGCCGGACTAGAGGGTACAATGAGCAGTTCTTC.

In its sample, this clonotype was seen a few times. The V call is TRBV2, the J call TRBJ2-1; 8 bases align to TRBD1. The germline V gene encodes CDR1 SNHLY and CDR2 FYNNEI. This CDR3 region has 15 residues. The V segment lost 6 bases and the J segment 4 bases; nucleotides outside the gene matches: 8. CDR3 sequence reads: CASRVDRDQYNEQFF. In DNA, the CDR3 is TGTGCCAGCAGGGTGGACAGGGACCAATACAATGAGCAGTTCTTC.

V gene TRBV20-1 combines with J gene TRBJ2-3; 12 bases are a match to TRBD2. The CDR3 has 17 amino acids. V was clipped by 5 bases and J by 5 bases; unmatched bases: 14. Germline CDR1 and CDR2: DFQATT and SNEGSKA (reference sequence). CDR3 bases: TGCAGTGCTCTTGGACTAGCGGGATCCTCCTGGGAAGATACGCAGTATTTT. The encoded protein is CSALGLAGSSWEDTQYF.

This rearrangement joins TRBV29-1 to TRBJ1-2; D is uncertain. There are 11 residues in the CDR3. The germline V gene encodes CDR1 SQVTM and CDR2 ANQGSEA. Trimming left V 3 bases short and J 0 bases short, with 2 bases between. The CDR3 bases are TGCAGCGTTGAGGCTAACTATGGCTACACCTTC. This translates into CSVEANYGYTF.

This clonotype has only a few counts. The V call is TRBV5-6, the J call TRBJ2-3, with TRBD2 identical over 7 bases. There are 21 residues in the CDR3. CDR1 is SGHDT, CDR2 YYEEEE, per germline. The V segment lost 2 bases and the J segment 0 bases; nucleotides outside the gene matches: 21. Here the CDR3 reads CASSFFGYELARERSTDTQYF. The DNA of the CDR3 is TGTGCCAGCAGCTTTTTCGGGTACGAACTAGCGAGGGAGAGAAGCACAGATACGCAGTATTTT.

V is TRBV7-9 and J is TRBJ2-1, with 7 positions matching TRBD1. This CDR3 spans 14 amino acids. Per the germline V gene, CDR1 is SEHNR and CDR2 is FQNEAQ (reference sequence). J gave up 5 bases and V 6 bases, and 7 bases lay outside the gene matches. This CDR3 reads CASRLTGYNNEQFF. The CDR3 DNA is TGTGCCAGCAGGTTGACAGGGTACAACAATGAGCAGTTCTTC.

The J gene is TRBJ2-1, the V gene TRBV15, with TRBD1 matching over 9 bases. Losses at the gene ends were 5 bases for V and 6 bases for J; bases not matched to a gene: 17. The CDR3 spans 18 residues. Germline V gives CDR1 LNHNV, CDR2 YYDKDF (reference sequence). CDR3 residues: CATSPRGTGFIGSNEQFF. The CDR3 DNA sequence: TGTGCCACCAGCCCCCGAGGGACAGGGTTTATCGGGAGCAATGAGCAGTTCTTC.

The chain uses TRBV10-3 and TRBJ2-7; 9 bases are shared with TRBD2. Per germline, CDR1 ENHRY and CDR2 SYGVKD. Trimming at V came to 4 bases and at J to 4 bases, leaving 5 bases not matched to a gene. The CDR3 loop spans 14 amino acids. Written as DNA, the CDR3 is TGTGCCATCAGTGTGGGACTAGCCGGGTACGAGCAGTACGTC. This codes for CAISVGLAGYEQYV.